These 15 T cell receptor beta chains share one sample of origin, sequenced in a study of control samples from healthy donors and cancer patients. Sequencing used immunoSEQ multiplex PCR; TCRdb keeps in-frame clones, though not all of them. The sample lists 45,000 to 60,000 clones, roughly nine tenths occurring once. Specimen: PBMCs. These TCRs come from a man aged 55-75 years with head and neck cancer.

The rearrangement joins TRBV7-2 to TRBJ2-3; D unresolved. Germline loops: CDR1 SGHTA, CDR2 FQGNSA. This CDR3 comprises 11 residues. Between the trimmed V and J ends, which lost 2 bases and 7 bases, there was a span of 4 bases. The CDR3 here is CASSLRNTQYF. CDR3 sequence (DNA): TGTGCCAGCAGCTTACGGAATACGCAGTATTTT.

This chain uses TRBV18 with TRBJ1-2; TRBD1 agrees at 8 bases. V dropped 3 bases and J dropped 2; count of bases not matched to a gene: 11. This CDR3 has 17 residues. Germline CDR1 reads KGHSH; CDR2 reads LQKENI. In nucleotides, the CDR3 is TGTGCCAGCTCACCCTACCAGACAGGGGCCCAGAACTATGGCTACACCTTC. Its protein is CASSPYQTGAQNYGYTF. Looking up the rest from reference TRBV18 and TRBJ1-2 gives the full variable domain: NAGVMQNPRHLVRRRGQEARLRCSPMKGHSHVYWYRQLPEEGLKFMVYLQKENIIDESGMPKERFSAEFPKEGPSILRIQQVVRGDSAAYFCASSPYQTGAQNYGYTFGSGTRLTVV.

This chain links TRBV7-2 with TRBJ2-3, with 9 bases fitting TRBD2. The CDR3 consists of 16 residues. With 1 base clipped from V and 4 bases from J, the junction kept 6 bases outside the gene matches. Germline V gene lookup returns CDR1 SGHTA and CDR2 FQGNSA. The CDR3, as DNA: TGTGCCAGCAGCTTAGGATGGGCTAGCGGGGCAGATACGCAGTATTTT. Translating gives CASSLGWASGADTQYF. Full variable domain (missing parts from reference TRBV7-2 and TRBJ2-3): GAGVSQSPSNKVTEKGKDVELRCDPISGHTALYWYRQSLGQGLEFLIYFQGNSAPDKSGLPSDRFSAERTGGSVSTLTIQRTQQEDSAVYLCASSLGWASGADTQYFGPGTRLTVL.

The chain joins TRBV28 to TRBJ1-2; 8 positions agree with TRBD1. The CDR3 length is 15 residues. CDR1 and CDR2 (germline): MDHEN, SYDVKM. The junction had 7 bases not matched to a gene; V was cut back by 3 bases and J by 4 bases. CDR3 nucleotide sequence: TGTGCCAGCAGTTTCCGGGACAGGAGTACCTATGGCTACACCTTC. It encodes CASSFRDRSTYGYTF.

This chain joins TRBV3-1 (or the pseudogene TRBV3-2) and TRBJ2-3; 7 positions match TRBD2. Germline values: CDR1 LGHDT, CDR2 YNNKEL (reference sequence). This CDR3 has 18 residues. The V and J ends lost 4 bases and 1 base, in that order; junction bases with no gene match: 14. Written as DNA, the CDR3 is TGTGCCAGCAGCCCCCTTCGGGGGAGGGCAATAGGCACAGATACGCAGTATTTT. This encodes CASSPLRGRAIGTDTQYF.

The rearrangement links TRBV5-1 to TRBJ1-3; D possibly corresponds to TRBD1 (6 bases). V lost 5 bases and J lost 4, with 7 bases in between. CDR1 is SGHRS, CDR2 YFSETQ, per germline. This CDR3 is 12 amino acids long. The CDR3 spells CASRGAGNTIYF. The CDR3 nucleotides are TGCGCCAGCAGGGGGGCGGGAAACACCATATATTTT.

V and J are TRBV4-3 and TRBJ2-5; 10 positions match TRBD2. V shed 1 base, J shed 5 bases, and the junction held 4 bases outside the gene matches. The length of the CDR3 is 15 residues. The germline gives CDR1 LGHNA, CDR2 YSLEER. The CDR3 coding sequence is TGCGCCAGCAGCCAAGCCCAGACTAGCGGGGAGACCCAGTACTTC. Amino acid sequence: CASSQAQTSGETQYF.

The genes are TRBV5-5 and TRBJ1-1; maybe TRBD1 (6 bases). The CDR3 is 14 amino acids. The ends were cut back, 3 bases at V and 4 bases at J, with 13 bases in the middle. Germline CDR1 SGHKS, CDR2 YYEKEE (reference sequence). CDR3 residues: CASSSDSWGTEAFF. CDR3 in DNA: TGTGCCAGCAGCTCGGACAGCTGGGGCACTGAAGCTTTCTTT.

The gene calls are TRBV6-5 and TRBJ1-3; TRBD1 aligns across 7 bases. There are 15 residues in the CDR3. V shed 2 bases and J 8 bases; nucleotides not matched to a gene: 9. The germline V gene has CDR1 MNHEY and CDR2 SVGAGI. DNA for the CDR3: TGTGCCAGCAGTTACGCGGCAAGGGGGACAGACACCATATATTTT. Translation gives CASSYAARGTDTIYF.

This rearrangement joins TRBV4-3 to TRBJ2-5; D assignment may be TRBD1 or TRBD2 (5 bases each). Germline assignment: CDR1 LGHNA and CDR2 YSLEER. The V and J ends lost 0 bases and 4 bases respectively, with 12 bases between them. The CDR3 is 15 residues long. The CDR3 region is CASSQDPSGRETQYF. DNA of the CDR3: TGCGCCAGCAGCCAAGATCCTTCAGGGAGAGAGACCCAGTACTTC.

V is TRBV9 and J is TRBJ1-1; 8 positions match TRBD1. Germline values: CDR1 SGDLS, CDR2 YYNGEE. Trimming took 4 bases from V and 0 from J; bases not matched to a gene: 2. The CDR3 extends over 14 amino acids. In DNA, the CDR3 is TGTGCCAGCAGCCCACAGGGGGTGAACACTGAAGCTTTCTTT. Residues: CASSPQGVNTEAFF.

The chain carries TRBV5-1 and TRBJ1-3, with unresolved D. CDR3 length: 12 residues. Germline V CDR1 and CDR2: SGHRS, YFSETQ. Trimming stripped 5 bases from V and 4 bases from J, with 7 bases between. The CDR3 DNA reads TGCGCCAGCAGGGGGTCGGGAAACACCATATATTTT. Translated: CASRGSGNTIYF. Supplemented by reference TRBV5-1 and TRBJ1-3, the full variable domain reads KAGVTQTPRYLIKTRGQQVTLSCSPISGHRSVSWYQQTPGQGLQFLFEYFSETQRNKGNFPGRFSGRQFSNSRSEMNVSTLELGDSALYLCASRGSGNTIYFGEGSWLTVV.

The V call is TRBV2, the J call TRBJ2-5; unclear D gene. Trimming took 2 bases from V and 5 from J, leaving 3 bases between them. This CDR3 spans 11 amino acids. CDR1 and CDR2 (germline): SNHLY, FYNNEI. CDR3 residues: CASSESETQYF. The CDR3 DNA sequence: TGTGCCAGCAGTGAAAGTGAGACCCAGTACTTC.

The V gene is TRBV15, the J gene TRBJ2-3; 9 nucleotides line up with TRBD1. With 3 bases clipped from V and 1 base from J, the junction kept 5 bases outside the gene matches. Germline values: CDR1 LNHNV, CDR2 YYDKDF (reference sequence). The CDR3 sequence is 16 residues long. CDR3 residues: CATSRDRGPGTDTQYF. CDR3 nucleotides: TGTGCCACCAGCAGGGACAGGGGTCCGGGCACAGATACGCAGTATTTT. Based on the CDR3 plus reference TRBV15 and TRBJ2-3, the full variable domain is DAMVIQNPRYQVTQFGKPVTLSCSQTLNHNVMYWYQQKSSQAPKLLFHYYDKDFNNEADTPDNFQSRRPNTSFCFLDIRSPGLGDTAMYLCATSRDRGPGTDTQYFGPGTRLTVL.

CDR3 nucleotides: TGCGCCAGCGGCTCCTTACCGAACACTGAAGCTTTCTTT. Amino acids: CASGSLPNTEAFF. The chain recombines TRBV5-1 with TRBJ1-1; D is unresolved. Deletions cut 7 bases from V and 1 base from J, with 11 bases between. The CDR3 extends over 13 amino acids. Germline V lookup: CDR1 SGHRS, CDR2 YFSETQ.